Below, one T cell receptor beta chain is given with its context. The entry originates in a study of T-cell reconstitution after alpha-beta-depleted transplantation in children. The V and J ends lost 5 bases and 1 base, in that order; junction bases with no gene match: 14. This CDR3 has 18 residues. Germline V gene data show CDR1 as SNHLY and CDR2 as FYNNEI. It was with unique molecular identifiers that the TCRbeta library was prepared. TCRdb passed the PCR reads through MiXCR, listing each CDR3 protein once. The data hold about 640,000 distinct CDR3 sequences, with approximately 12% observed a single time.

The chain employs TRBV2 and TRBJ2-5; 9 positions match TRBD2. The material sequenced was PBMCs, mostly from graft donor cells, taken 360 days after TCRalphabeta/CD19-depleted stem cell transplant. This receptor was identified in a male patient younger than 18 who had a stem cell transplant for acute myeloid leukemia, so the T cells may come from the graft donor. The CDR3 coding sequence is TGTGCCAGCAGTTTACGGGTGGGGTCAGCGGGAGGCCAAGAGACCCAGTACTTC. It encodes CASSLRVGSAGGQETQYF.